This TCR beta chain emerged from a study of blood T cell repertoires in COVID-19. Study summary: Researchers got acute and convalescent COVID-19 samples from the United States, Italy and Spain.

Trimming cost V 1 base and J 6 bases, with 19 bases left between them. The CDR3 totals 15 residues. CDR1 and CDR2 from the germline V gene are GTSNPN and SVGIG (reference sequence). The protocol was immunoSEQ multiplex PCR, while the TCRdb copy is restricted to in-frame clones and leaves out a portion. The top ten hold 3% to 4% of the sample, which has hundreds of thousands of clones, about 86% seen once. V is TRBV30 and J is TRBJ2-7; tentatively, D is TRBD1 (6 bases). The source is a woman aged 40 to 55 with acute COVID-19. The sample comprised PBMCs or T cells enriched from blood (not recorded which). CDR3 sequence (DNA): TGTGCCTGGAGTGCCATGGACAGCGGAATTGGCGAGCAGTACTTC. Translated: CAWSAMDSGIGEQYF.